One T cell receptor beta chain is described in this entry. The antigen is undetermined. The record originates from a study of response to subunit inactivated influenza vaccine. The CDR3 runs to 14 residues. The V end was cut by 6 bases, the J end by 4 bases, with 15 bases between. Germline CDR1 SGHTA, CDR2 FQGNSA. TCRdb reanalysed the RT-PCR reads using MiXCR and keeps one entry per CDR3 protein. The sample carries about 500,000 distinct CDR3 sequences, 15% to 20% recorded once. Study-wide findings and caveats: The authors suggested that every seasonal influenza vaccination recruits few new T cells.

Sequencing used CD4+ T cells sorted from PBMCs, obtained less than 25 months after vaccination. This clonotype was obtained from a man between 50 and 69 years old who received an inactivated influenza vaccine. The rearrangement links TRBV7-2 to TRBJ1-1; D uncertain. In nucleotides, the CDR3 is TGTGCCAGCAGTCGAAGGGATGGGAGCACTGAAGCTTTCTTT. Amino acids: CASSRRDGSTEAFF.